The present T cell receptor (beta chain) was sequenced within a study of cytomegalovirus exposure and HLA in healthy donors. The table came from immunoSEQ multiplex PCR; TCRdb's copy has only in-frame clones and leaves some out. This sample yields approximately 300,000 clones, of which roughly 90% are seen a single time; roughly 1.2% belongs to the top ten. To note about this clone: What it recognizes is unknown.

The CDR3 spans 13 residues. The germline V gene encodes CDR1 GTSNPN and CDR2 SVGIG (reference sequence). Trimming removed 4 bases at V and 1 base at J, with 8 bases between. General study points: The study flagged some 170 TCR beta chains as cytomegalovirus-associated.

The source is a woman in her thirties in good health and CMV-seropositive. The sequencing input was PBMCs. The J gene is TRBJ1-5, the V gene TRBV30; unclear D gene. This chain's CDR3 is CAWNGRSNQPQHF. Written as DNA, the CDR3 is TGTGCCTGGAACGGCAGGAGCAATCAGCCCCAGCATTTT.